The entry below describes one T cell receptor beta chain. The sample is drawn from a study of blood T cell repertoires in COVID-19. Study-level information: T cells, B-cell-depleted T cells, or PBMCs supplied cDNA or gDNA.

There are 17 residues in the CDR3. J was trimmed by 1 base and V by 3 bases; bases with no gene match: 10. CDR1 is LGHNA and CDR2 is YNFKEQ in the germline V gene. Residents of 24 US areas, aged about 18 to 95 years, made up the participants. Recovered participants had two consecutive negative NP/OP PCR tests, healthcare professional clearance, or symptom resolution. Original processing methods: Quantification of nucleated cells was approximated via reference gene primer amplification. Profiling relied on immunoSEQ multiplex PCR, and the TCRdb table lists in-frame clones only, not all of them. The DNA was the basis for D and trimming; V, J and clone size are from that table. Of about 400,000 clones in the sample, 80% to 90% were seen once.

The V gene is TRBV4-2, the J gene TRBJ1-1; TRBD1 matches 8 bases. The clonotype originates from a woman between 50 and 59 years old who had recovered from COVID-19. The material sequenced was PBMCs or T cells enriched from blood (not recorded which). CDR3 region: CASSQVAGQGSNTEAFF. The CDR3 DNA sequence: TGTGCCAGCAGCCAGGTAGCCGGACAGGGATCGAACACTGAAGCTTTCTTT.